Each of the 10 T cell receptor beta chains below was sequenced from the same sample in a study of technical replicates of blood from a few donors. Data came from immunoSEQ multiplex PCR; TCRdb stores just in-frame clones and leaves some out. In the table there are fewer than 85,000 clones, 94% of which are singletons. Sequencing was performed on T cells isolated from PBMCs. These receptors originate from a human donor in good health.

The chain employs TRBV27 and TRBJ2-6; no definite D call. Trimming removed 6 bases from V and 2 bases from J, with 5 bases in between. CDR3 length: 13 residues. Germline V gives CDR1 MNHEY, CDR2 SMNVEV (reference sequence). The CDR3 nucleotides are TGTGCCAGCAGGTACACTGGGGCCAACGTCCTGACTTTC. Residues: CASRYTGANVLTF.

The chain uses TRBV7-9 and TRBJ2-1; D gene uncertain. The CDR3 is made up of 14 amino acids. From germline, CDR1 is SEHNR and CDR2 FQNEAQ (reference sequence). V was cut by 6 bases and J by 4 bases, with 13 bases left in between. CDR3 sequence: CASSPVTGYNEQFF. The CDR3 DNA sequence: TGTGCCAGCAGTCCAGTCACCGGGTACAATGAGCAGTTCTTC.

The CDR3 DNA follows: TGTGCCAGCAGGCGCCAAGATTCTTCTAACTATGGCTACACCTTC. Residues: CASRRQDSSNYGYTF. The chain joins TRBV6-5 to TRBJ1-2; no clear D gene. Trimming cost V 6 bases and J 0 bases, with 14 bases left between them. Germline V CDR1 and CDR2: MNHEY, SVGAGI. This CDR3 comprises 15 residues.

CDR3 sequence reads: CASGLGLAGASQETQYF. For the CDR3, the DNA is TGTGCTAGTGGTTTGGGTTTGGCAGGTGCTTCCCAAGAGACCCAGTACTTC. This chain connects TRBV12-5 to TRBJ2-5; unclear D gene. The CDR3 has 17 amino acids. The V and J ends lost 1 base and 1 base respectively, with 16 bases between them. Germline assignment: CDR1 LGHNT and CDR2 FRNRAP.

This chain joins TRBV7-6 and TRBJ2-2; TRBD1 agrees at 9 bases. Trimming cost V 4 bases and J 1 base; bases outside gene matches: 1. Germline assignment: CDR1 SGHVS and CDR2 FNYEAQ. The CDR3 is 15 residues long. Here the CDR3 reads CASSSDRGNTGELFF. The CDR3 nucleotides read TGTGCCAGCAGCTCGGACAGGGGGAACACCGGGGAGCTGTTTTTT.

The chain couples TRBV4-1 to TRBJ2-2; possible D gene TRBD2, 6 bases. CDR3 length equals 15 residues. V gave up 1 base and J gave up 6 bases, with 12 bases separating them. CDR1 and CDR2 (germline): MGHRA, YSYEKL. In nucleotides, the CDR3 is TGCGCCAGCAGCCAAGGACTGCGGGGATCCGGGGAGCTGTTTTTT. Translation: CASSQGLRGSGELFF.

The chain has TRBV2 and TRBJ2-7, with a possible D match to TRBD2 (5 bases). Germline CDR1 is SNHLY and CDR2 is FYNNEI. Trimming left V 5 bases short and J 3 bases short, with 11 bases between. The CDR3 is 13 amino acids. In nucleotides, the CDR3 is TGTGCCAGCAGTTTAGGACTGAACTACGAGCAGTACTTC. Its translation is CASSLGLNYEQYF.

The chain links TRBV29-1 to TRBJ2-5, with 7 nucleotides matching TRBD1. The V segment lost 7 bases and the J segment 4 bases; nucleotides outside the gene matches: 6. This CDR3 contains 12 residues. Looked up from germline, CDR1 is SQVTM and CDR2 is ANQGSEA. CDR3 nucleotide sequence: TGCAGCGCTACCGGGACAGCAGAGACCCAGTACTTC. Translated, it gives CSATGTAETQYF.

The rearrangement uses TRBV21-1 and TRBJ2-3; TRBD2 was called by the table and not checked on the DNA. TRBV21-1 is a known pseudogene. The CDR3 consists of 20 residues. CDR3 sequence (DNA): TGTGCCAGCAGCAAAATCCTAAAGAGTAGCGGGGGAGGTTTTACAGATACGCAGTATTTT. Its protein product is CASSKILKSSGGGFTDTQYF.

This clone was observed a single time. The gene calls are TRBV5-1 and TRBJ2-2, with 7 bases lining up with TRBD2. This CDR3 comprises 15 residues. Germline lookup yields CDR1 SGHRS and CDR2 YFSETQ. Trimming at V came to 2 bases and at J to 4 bases, leaving 5 bases not matched to a gene. The CDR3 DNA is TGCGCCAGCAGCTTTGGGTCTAGCGGCACCGGGGAGCTGTTTTTT. Translating it yields CASSFGSSGTGELFF.